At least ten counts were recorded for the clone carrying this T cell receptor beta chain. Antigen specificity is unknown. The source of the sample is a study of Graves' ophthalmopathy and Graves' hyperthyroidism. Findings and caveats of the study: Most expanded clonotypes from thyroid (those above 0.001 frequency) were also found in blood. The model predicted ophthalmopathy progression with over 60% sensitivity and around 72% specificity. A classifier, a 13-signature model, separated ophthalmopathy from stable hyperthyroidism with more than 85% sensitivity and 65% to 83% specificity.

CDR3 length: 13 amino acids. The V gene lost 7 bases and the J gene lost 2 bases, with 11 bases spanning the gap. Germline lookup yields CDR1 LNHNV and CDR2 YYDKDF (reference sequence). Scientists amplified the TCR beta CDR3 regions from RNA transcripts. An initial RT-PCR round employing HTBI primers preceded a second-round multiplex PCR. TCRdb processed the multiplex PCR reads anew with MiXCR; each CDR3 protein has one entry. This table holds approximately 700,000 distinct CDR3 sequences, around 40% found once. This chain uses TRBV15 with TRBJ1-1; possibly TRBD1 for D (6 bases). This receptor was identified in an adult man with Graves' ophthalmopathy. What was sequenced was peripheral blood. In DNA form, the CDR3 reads TGTGCCACCACAGGACAGCTTAACACTGAAGCTTTCTTT. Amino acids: CATTGQLNTEAFF.